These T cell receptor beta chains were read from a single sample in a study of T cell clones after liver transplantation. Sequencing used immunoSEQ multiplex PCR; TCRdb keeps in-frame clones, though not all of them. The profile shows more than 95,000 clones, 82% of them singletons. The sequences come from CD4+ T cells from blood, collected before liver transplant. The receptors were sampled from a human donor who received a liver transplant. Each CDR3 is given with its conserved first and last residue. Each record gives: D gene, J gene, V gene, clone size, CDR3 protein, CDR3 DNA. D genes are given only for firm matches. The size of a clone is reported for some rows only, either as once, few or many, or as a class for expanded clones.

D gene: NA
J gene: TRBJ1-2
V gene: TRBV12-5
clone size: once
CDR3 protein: CASGFEGRSYGYTF
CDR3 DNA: TGTGCTAGTGGTTTCGAGGGACGGTCATATGGCTACACCTTC

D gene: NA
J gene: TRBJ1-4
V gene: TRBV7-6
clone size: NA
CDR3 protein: CASSRQATNEKLFF
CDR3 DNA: TGTGCCAGCAGCCGACAGGCAACTAATGAAAAACTGTTTTTT

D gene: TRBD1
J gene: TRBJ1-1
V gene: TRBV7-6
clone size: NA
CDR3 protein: CASSRRQGLNTEAFF
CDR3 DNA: TGTGCCAGCAGTCGAAGACAGGGCTTGAACACTGAAGCTTTCTTT

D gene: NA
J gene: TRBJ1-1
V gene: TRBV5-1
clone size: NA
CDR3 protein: CASSQNTEAFF
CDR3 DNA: TGCGCCAGCAGTCAGAACACTGAAGCTTTCTTT

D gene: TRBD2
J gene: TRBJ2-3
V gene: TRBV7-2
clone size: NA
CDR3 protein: CASSLAPRGSGDSRGTQYF
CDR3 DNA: TGTGCCAGCAGCTTAGCCCCTCGGGGTAGCGGGGATTCTCGGGGGACGCAGTATTTT

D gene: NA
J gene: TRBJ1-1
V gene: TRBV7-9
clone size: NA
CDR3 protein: CASSLLGTAGEAFF
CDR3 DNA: TGTGCCAGCAGCTTACTCGGGACGGCGGGGGAAGCTTTCTTT

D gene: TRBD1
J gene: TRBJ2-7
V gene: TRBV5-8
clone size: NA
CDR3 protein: CASSRDRGYEQYF
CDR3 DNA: TGTGCCAGCAGCCGGGACAGGGGCTACGAGCAGTACTTC

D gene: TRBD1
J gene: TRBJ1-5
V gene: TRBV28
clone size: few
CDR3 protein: CASSLWSSGGGQPQHF
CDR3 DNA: TGTGCCAGCAGTTTATGGTCATCAGGGGGCGGTCAGCCCCAGCATTTT

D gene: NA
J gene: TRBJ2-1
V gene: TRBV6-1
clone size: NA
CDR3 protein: CASSEGGLLNEQFF
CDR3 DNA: TGTGCCAGCAGTGAAGGGGGACTGCTCAATGAGCAGTTCTTC

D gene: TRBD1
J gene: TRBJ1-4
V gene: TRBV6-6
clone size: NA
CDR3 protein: CASSFTRDSKNEKLFF
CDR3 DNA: TGTGCCAGCAGCTTTACAAGGGACAGTAAGAATGAAAAACTGTTTTTT

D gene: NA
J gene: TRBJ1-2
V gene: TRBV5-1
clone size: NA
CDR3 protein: CASSLDRNYGYTF
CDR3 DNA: TGCGCCAGCAGCTTGGACAGGAACTATGGCTACACCTTC

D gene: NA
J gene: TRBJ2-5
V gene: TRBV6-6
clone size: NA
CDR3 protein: CATKYSTLYQETQYF
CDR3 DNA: TGTGCCACCAAGTATTCCACCTTGTACCAAGAGACCCAGTACTTC

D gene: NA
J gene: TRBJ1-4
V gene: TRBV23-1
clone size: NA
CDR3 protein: CASSQTGEKLFF
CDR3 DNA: TGCGCCAGCAGTCAGACTGGGGAAAAACTGTTTTTT

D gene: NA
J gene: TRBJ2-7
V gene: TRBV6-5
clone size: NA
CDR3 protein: CASSRGAAYEQYF
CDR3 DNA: TGTGCCAGCAGTAGAGGAGCAGCCTACGAGCAGTACTTC

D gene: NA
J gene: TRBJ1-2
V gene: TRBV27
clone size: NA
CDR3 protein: CATSSVPEVSYGYTF
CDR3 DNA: TGTGCCACCAGTTCAGTTCCCGAGGTGAGCTATGGCTACACCTTC

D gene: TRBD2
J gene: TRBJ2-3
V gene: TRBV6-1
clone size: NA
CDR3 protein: CATPVREGLDTQYF
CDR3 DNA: TGTGCCACCCCGGTCCGGGAGGGCCTGGATACGCAGTATTTT

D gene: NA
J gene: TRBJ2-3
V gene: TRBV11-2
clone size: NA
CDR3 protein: CASSFGHQPYSTDTQYF
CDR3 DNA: TGTGCCAGCAGCTTTGGACACCAACCATACTCCACAGATACGCAGTATTTT

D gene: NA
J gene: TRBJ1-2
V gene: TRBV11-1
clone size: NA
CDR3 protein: CASSLEPRPEGYTF
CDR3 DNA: TGTGCCAGCAGCTTAGAACCCCGGCCTGAGGGCTACACCTTC

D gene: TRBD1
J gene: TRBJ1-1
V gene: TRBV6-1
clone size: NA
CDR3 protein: CASTPRGQGVTFF
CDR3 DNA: TGTGCCAGCACCCCTAGGGGACAGGGGGTGACTTTCTTT

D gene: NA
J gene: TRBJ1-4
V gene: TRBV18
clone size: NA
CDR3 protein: CASSPVATNEKLFF
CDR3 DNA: TGTGCCAGCTCACCAGTGGCAACTAATGAAAAACTGTTTTTT

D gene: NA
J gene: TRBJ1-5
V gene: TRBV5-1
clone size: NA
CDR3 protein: CASSLGGTNSNQPQHF
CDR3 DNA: TGCGCCAGCAGCTTGGGGGGGACAAATAGCAATCAGCCCCAGCATTTT

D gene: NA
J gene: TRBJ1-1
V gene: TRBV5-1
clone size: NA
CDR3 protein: CASSLPGVNTEAFF
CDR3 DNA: TGCGCCAGCAGCTTGCCGGGGGTGAACACTGAAGCTTTCTTT

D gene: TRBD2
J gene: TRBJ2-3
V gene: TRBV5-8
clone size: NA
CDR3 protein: CASSPGRLAGGTDTQYF
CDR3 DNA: TGTGCCAGCAGCCCCGGGCGACTAGCGGGAGGGACAGATACGCAGTATTTT

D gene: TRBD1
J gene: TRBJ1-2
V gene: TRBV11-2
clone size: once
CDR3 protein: CASSKSGTGLGYTF
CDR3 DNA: TGTGCCAGCAGCAAGTCCGGGACAGGGTTAGGCTACACCTTC

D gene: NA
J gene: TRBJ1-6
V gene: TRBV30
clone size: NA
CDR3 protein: CAWRAGNNSPLHF
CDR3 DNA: TGTGCCTGGAGGGCTGGGAATAATTCACCCCTCCACTTT

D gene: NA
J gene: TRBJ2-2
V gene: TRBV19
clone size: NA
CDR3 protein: CASSIARVTGELFF
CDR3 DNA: TGTGCCAGTAGTATAGCCAGGGTCACCGGGGAGCTGTTTTTT

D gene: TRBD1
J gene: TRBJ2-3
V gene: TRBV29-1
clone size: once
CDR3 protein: CSVEDRTQYF
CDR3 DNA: TGCAGCGTTGAGGACAGGACGCAGTATTTT

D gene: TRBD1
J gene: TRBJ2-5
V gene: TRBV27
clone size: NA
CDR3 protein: CASSSYRGYLGTQYF
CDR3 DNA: TGTGCCAGCAGTTCATACAGGGGATATCTAGGGACCCAGTACTTC

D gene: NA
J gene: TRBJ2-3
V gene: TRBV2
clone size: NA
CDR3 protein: CASSEGHRSTDTQYF
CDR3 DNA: TGTGCCAGCAGTGAGGGACATCGCAGCACAGATACGCAGTATTTT

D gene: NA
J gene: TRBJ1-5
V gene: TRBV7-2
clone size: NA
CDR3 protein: CASSLDRRQPQHF
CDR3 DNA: TGTGCCAGCAGCTTAGATAGGCGTCAGCCCCAGCATTTT

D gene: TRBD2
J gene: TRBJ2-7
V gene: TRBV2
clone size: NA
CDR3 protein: CASIAGPSYEQYF
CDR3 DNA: TGTGCCAGCATAGCGGGTCCCTCCTACGAGCAGTACTTC

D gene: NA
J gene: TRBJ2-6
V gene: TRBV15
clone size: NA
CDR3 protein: CATSRRQAGANVLTF
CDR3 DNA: TGTGCCACCAGCAGGCGGCAGGCTGGGGCCAACGTCCTGACTTTC

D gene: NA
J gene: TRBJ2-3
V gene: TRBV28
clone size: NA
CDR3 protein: CASSPGGPTDTQYF
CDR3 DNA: TGTGCCAGCAGCCCTGGAGGGCCGACAGATACGCAGTATTTT

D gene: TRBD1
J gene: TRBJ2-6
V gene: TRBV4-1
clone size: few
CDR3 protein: CASSARQGDSGANVLTF
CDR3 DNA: TGCGCCAGCAGCGCGCGACAGGGAGACTCTGGGGCCAACGTCCTGACTTTC

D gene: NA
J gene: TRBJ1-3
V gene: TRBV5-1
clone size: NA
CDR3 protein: CASSLTRSGNTIYF
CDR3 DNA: TGCGCCAGCAGCTTGACGAGATCTGGAAACACCATATATTTT

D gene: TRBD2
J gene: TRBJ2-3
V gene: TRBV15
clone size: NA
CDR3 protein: CATSRSGLAGTDTQYF
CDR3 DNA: TGTGCCACCAGCAGATCGGGACTAGCGGGCACAGATACGCAGTATTTT

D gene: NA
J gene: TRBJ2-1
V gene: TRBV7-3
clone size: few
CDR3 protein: CASSLYAGQYNEQFF
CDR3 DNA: TGTGCCAGCAGCTTATATGCGGGGCAATACAATGAGCAGTTCTTC

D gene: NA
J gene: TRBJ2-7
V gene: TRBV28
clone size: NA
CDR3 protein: CASRRDSLREQYF
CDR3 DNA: TGTGCCAGCAGGCGGGATTCACTGAGGGAGCAGTACTTC

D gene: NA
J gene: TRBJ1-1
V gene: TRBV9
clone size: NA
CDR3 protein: CASSVGPAGQTEAFF
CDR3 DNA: TGTGCCAGCAGCGTAGGTCCGGCAGGGCAAACTGAAGCTTTCTTT

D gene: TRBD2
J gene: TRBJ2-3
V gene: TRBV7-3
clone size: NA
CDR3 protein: CASSLMGLGTDTQYF
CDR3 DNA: TGTGCCAGCAGCTTAATGGGACTAGGCACAGATACGCAGTATTTT

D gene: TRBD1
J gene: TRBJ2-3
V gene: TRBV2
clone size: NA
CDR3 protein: CASSEIQGGFGTDTQYF
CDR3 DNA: TGTGCCAGCAGTGAAATACAGGGGGGATTTGGCACAGATACGCAGTATTTT

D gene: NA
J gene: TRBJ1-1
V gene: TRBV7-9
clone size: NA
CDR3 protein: CASSPYIGGRTEAFF
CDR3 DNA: TGTGCCAGCAGCCCATACATAGGGGGGCGCACTGAAGCTTTCTTT

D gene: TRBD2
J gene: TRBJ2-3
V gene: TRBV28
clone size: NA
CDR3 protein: CASTRGGPTDTQYF
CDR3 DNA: TGTGCCAGCACCCGGGGGGGGCCCACAGATACGCAGTATTTT

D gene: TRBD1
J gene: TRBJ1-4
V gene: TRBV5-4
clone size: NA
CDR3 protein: CASSGDPGQGSEKLFF
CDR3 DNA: TGTGCCAGCAGCGGGGACCCGGGACAGGGGAGTGAAAAACTGTTTTTT

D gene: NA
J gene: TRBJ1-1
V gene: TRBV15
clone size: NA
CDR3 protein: CATSIVAANTEAFF
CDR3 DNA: TGTGCCACCAGCATCGTGGCAGCGAACACTGAAGCTTTCTTT

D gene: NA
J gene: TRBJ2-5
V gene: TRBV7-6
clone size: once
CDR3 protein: CASSLAHRQETQYF
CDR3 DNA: TGTGCCAGCAGCTTAGCACACAGACAAGAGACCCAGTACTTC

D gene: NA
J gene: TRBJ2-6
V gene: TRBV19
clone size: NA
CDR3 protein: CASSITGANVLTF
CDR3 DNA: TGTGCCAGTAGTATTACTGGGGCCAACGTCCTGACTTTC

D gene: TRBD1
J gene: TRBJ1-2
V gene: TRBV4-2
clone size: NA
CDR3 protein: CASSVDREHGYTF
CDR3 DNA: TGTGCCAGCAGCGTCGACAGGGAACATGGCTACACCTTC